This T cell receptor beta chain was sequenced in a study of technical replicates of blood from a few donors. With 0 bases clipped from V and 4 bases from J, the junction kept 0 bases outside the gene matches. CDR1 is MGHRA, CDR2 YSYEKL, per germline. The CDR3 totals 14 residues. Data came from immunoSEQ multiplex PCR; TCRdb stores just in-frame clones and leaves some out. The repertoire holds roughly 45,000 clones, with 92% as singletons. Sequencing was carried out using PBMCs. The gene calls are TRBV4-1 and TRBJ2-7; TRBD1 matches 10 bases. The TCR originated in a human donor in good health. Some clones in this sample may be carry-over from other donors' samples. The CDR3, as DNA: TGCGCCAGCAGCCAAGAGGACAGGGGGTACGAGCAGTACTTC. Translation: CASSQEDRGYEQYF.